The clone carrying this TCR beta chain was seen a handful of times. The antigen remains undetermined. Original methodology: Using the CDR3 differences seen across clinicopathological groups, the authors built a distant-metastasis classifier for papillary thyroid cancer, which was meant to discriminate distant-metastatic patients. TCRdb reanalyzed the PCR reads via MiXCR. It is TCRdb's table, rather than the study itself, that gives the V and J calls and clone size. Counted here are several thousand clones, around 38% occurring once; the ten biggest clones make up 40%. This sample is part of a study of metastatic and nonmetastatic thyroid tumors. Across the study: Repertoires were compared across blood and tumor or nodule tissue from malignant and benign thyroid patients.

This CDR3 has 13 residues. Trimming took off 3 bases at V and 4 bases at J, with 9 bases between the two ends. Looked up from germline, CDR1 is MNHEY and CDR2 is SVGAGI. Every patient underwent thyroid surgery untreated. Findings and limits, study-wide: TCR beta diversity was reportedly significantly higher in malignant thyroid tumors than benign nodules, in blood and tumor.

The receptor was derived from a female donor with papillary thyroid cancer or a benign thyroid nodule (not recorded which). Some clones in this sample may be carry-over from other donors' samples. The sequenced sample consisted of tumor tissue. The V call is TRBV6-5, the J call TRBJ1-2, with no clear D. The CDR3 region is CASSYSHFYGYTF. The CDR3 DNA sequence: TGTGCCAGCAGTTATTCACACTTCTATGGCTACACCTTC.